This T cell receptor beta chain was obtained from a study of CD8+ T cells in alopecia areata. At the level of the study: For 6 to 18 months, tofacitinib was taken, and 6 months off drug followed.

RNA extraction was followed by reverse transcription into cDNA, which acted as the sequencing template. TCRdb keeps only in-frame clones here, not all; method: immunoSEQ multiplex PCR. The sample carries around 160,000 clones, about 90% recorded once. Points from the study as a whole: Affected scalp, especially in alopecia totalis/universalis, had a higher clonality than normal scalp did. Mice showed TCR sharing more clearly than patients did, possibly owing to HLA.

Comments on this clone: What it recognizes is unknown.

Sequenced here: CD8+ T cells sorted from blood, sampled at week 0. The receptor was isolated from a human donor with alopecia areata.

DNA for the CDR3: TGTGCTAGTGGTTTGGCCGGTATCCAAGAGACCCAGTACTTC. Translation: CASGLAGIQETQYF. This chain uses TRBV12-5 with TRBJ2-5; D gene unclear. This CDR3 is built from 14 residues. Trimming took 1 base from V and 1 from J, leaving 7 bases between them. CDR1 is LGHNT and CDR2 is FRNRAP in the germline V gene.